This T cell receptor beta chain stems from a study of long-term antiretroviral therapy in people with HIV. This CDR3 contains 13 residues. The V gene lost 4 bases and the J gene lost 7 bases, with 11 bases spanning the gap. CDR1 is MGHRA and CDR2 is YSYEKL in the germline V gene. Sequencing used immunoSEQ v3.0 at survey level. Assay: immunoSEQ multiplex PCR; the TCRdb copy retains only in-frame clones and omits some. The profile shows approximately 5,000 clones, 78% of them singletons. This specimen was unsorted PBMCs, taken 1.8 years before starting antiretroviral therapy. The source is a man aged 40-49 years with HIV. The J gene is TRBJ1-5, the V gene TRBV4-1; D gene unclear. CDR3 sequence reads: CASSLRELQPQHF. The DNA for the CDR3 is TGCGCCAGCAGCCTTAGGGAATTACAGCCCCAGCATTTT.